This TCR beta chain is from a study of Ad26.COV2.S vaccination and SARS-CoV-2 variants. Study-level findings and limits: Using TCR breadth and depth analyses may have led to underestimated total T cell responses.

CDR3 length: 13 residues. Trimming cost V 6 bases and J 1 base, with 9 bases left between them. Germline V gives CDR1 SEHNR, CDR2 FQNEAQ (reference sequence). This clone was detected only a few times. The antigen is not known. The treatment: around 19 received Ad26.COV2.S at low or high dose, single or two shots; 5 received placebo; per-sample allocation not given. All samples were drawn on day 63, counting from the first vaccine or placebo injection. Its platform was an Ad26 vector, and its expressed antigen was Wuhan-strain SARS-CoV-2 spike. Repertoires were generated with immunoSEQ multiplex PCR, while TCRdb's copy carries only in-frame clones and drops some. Of about 350,000 clones listed, around 90% were seen once; the top ten hold 5.5% to 7%.

Here the sequenced sample was peripheral blood, taken in a trial of Ad26.COV2.S vaccine versus placebo. The rearrangement joins TRBV7-9 to TRBJ1-2; D is uncertain. The TCR was taken from a person between 18 and 59 years old who received the Ad26.COV2.S COVID-19 vaccine or a placebo. The CDR3 nucleotides read TGTGCCAGCAGTCAACAGATTAACTATGGCTACACCTTC. It is translated as CASSQQINYGYTF.